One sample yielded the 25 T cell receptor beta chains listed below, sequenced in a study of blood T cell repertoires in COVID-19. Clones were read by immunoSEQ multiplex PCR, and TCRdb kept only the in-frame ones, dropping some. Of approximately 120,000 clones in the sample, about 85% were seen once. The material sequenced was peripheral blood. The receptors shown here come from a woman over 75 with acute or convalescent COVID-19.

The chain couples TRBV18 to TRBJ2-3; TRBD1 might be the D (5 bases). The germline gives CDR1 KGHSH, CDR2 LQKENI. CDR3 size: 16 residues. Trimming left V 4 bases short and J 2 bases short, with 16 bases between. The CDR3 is CASSRTAARDTDTQYF. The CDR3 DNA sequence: TGTGCCAGCTCACGCACCGCGGCCAGGGACACAGATACGCAGTATTTT.

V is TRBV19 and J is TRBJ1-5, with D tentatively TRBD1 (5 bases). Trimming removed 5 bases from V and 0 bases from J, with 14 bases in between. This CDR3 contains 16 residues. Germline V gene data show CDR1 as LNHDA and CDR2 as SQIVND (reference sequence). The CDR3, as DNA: TGTGCCAGTAGTCCAAGCGGGGCCCTTAGCAATCAGCCCCAGCATTTT. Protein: CASSPSGALSNQPQHF.

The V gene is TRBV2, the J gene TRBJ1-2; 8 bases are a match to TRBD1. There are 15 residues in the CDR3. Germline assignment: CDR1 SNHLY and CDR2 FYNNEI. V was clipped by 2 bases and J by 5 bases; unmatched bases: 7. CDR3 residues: CASSENRGTQYGYTF. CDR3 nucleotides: TGTGCCAGCAGTGAAAACAGGGGGACACAGTATGGCTACACCTTC. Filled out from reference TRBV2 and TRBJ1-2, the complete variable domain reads EPEVTQTPSHQVTQMGQEVILRCVPISNHLYFYWYRQILGQKVEFLVSFYNNEISEKSEIFDDQFSVERPDGSNFTLKIRSTKLEDSAMYFCASSENRGTQYGYTFGSGTRLTVV.

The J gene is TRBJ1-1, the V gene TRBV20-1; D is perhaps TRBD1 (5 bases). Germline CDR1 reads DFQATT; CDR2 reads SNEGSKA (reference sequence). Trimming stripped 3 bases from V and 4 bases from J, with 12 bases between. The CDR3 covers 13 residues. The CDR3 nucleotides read TGCAGTGCTAGTGGCAGGGCGATCACTGAAGCTTTCTTT. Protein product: CSASGRAITEAFF.

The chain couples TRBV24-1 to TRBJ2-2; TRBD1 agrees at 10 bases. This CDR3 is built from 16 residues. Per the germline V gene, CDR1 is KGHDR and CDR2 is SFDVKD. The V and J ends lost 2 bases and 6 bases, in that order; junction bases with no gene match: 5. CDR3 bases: TGTGCCACCAGTGATTCGGGACAGGGGATGGCCGGGGAGCTGTTTTTT. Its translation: CATSDSGQGMAGELFF.

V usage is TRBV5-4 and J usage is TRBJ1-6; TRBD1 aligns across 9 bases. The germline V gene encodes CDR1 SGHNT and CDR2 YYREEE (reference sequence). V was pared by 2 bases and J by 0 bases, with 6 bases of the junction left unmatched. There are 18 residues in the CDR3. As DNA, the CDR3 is TGTGCCAGCAGCTTCAGGACAGGGGAGGGCTCCTATAATTCACCCCTCCACTTT. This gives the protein CASSFRTGEGSYNSPLHF.

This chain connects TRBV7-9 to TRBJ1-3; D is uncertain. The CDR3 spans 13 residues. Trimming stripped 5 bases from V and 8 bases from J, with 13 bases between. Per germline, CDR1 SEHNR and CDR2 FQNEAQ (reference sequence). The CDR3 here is CASSQDPGDTIYF. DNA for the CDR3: TGTGCCAGCAGCCAAGACCCGGGAGACACCATATATTTT.

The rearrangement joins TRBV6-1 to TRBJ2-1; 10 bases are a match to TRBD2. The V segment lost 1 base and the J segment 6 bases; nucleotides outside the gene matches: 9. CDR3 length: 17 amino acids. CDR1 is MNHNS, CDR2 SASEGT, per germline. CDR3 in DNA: TGTGCCAGCAGTGAAGAGTTATGGGCTAGCGGGGGCAATGAGCAGTTCTTC. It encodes CASSEELWASGGNEQFF.

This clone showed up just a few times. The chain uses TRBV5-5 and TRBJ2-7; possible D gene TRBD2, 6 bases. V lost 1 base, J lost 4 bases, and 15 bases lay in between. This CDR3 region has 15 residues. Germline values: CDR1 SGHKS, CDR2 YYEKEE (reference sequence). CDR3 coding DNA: TGTGCCAGCAGCTTGAGAACGGAGGGCCCATACGAGCAGTACTTC. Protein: CASSLRTEGPYEQYF.

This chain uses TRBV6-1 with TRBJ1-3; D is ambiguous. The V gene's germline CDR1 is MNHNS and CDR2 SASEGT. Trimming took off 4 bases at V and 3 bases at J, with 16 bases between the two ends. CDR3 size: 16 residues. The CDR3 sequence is CASSVYPRSLGNTIYF. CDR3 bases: TGTGCCAGCAGTGTGTACCCGAGGTCTCTTGGAAACACCATATATTTT.

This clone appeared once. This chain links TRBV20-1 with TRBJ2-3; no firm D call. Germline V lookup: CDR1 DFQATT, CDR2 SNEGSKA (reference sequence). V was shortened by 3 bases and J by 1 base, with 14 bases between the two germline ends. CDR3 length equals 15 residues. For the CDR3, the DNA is TGCAGTGCTAGTCAGGCGCCGACGGGCACAGATACGCAGTATTTT. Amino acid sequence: CSASQAPTGTDTQYF.

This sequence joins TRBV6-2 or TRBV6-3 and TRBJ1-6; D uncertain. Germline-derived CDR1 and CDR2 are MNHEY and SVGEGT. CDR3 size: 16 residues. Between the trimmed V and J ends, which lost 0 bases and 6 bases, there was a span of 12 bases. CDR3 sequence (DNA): TGTGCCAGCAGTTACTCGACCGTTGCGGGTAATTCACCCCTCCACTTT. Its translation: CASSYSTVAGNSPLHF.

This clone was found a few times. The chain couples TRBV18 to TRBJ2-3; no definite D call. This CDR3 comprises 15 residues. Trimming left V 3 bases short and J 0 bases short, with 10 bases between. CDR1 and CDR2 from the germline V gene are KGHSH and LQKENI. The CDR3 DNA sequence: TGTGCCAGCTCACCTAATAGTCCCAGCACAGATACGCAGTATTTT. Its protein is CASSPNSPSTDTQYF. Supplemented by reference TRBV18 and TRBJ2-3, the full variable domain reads NAGVMQNPRHLVRRRGQEARLRCSPMKGHSHVYWYRQLPEEGLKFMVYLQKENIIDESGMPKERFSAEFPKEGPSILRIQQVVRGDSAAYFCASSPNSPSTDTQYFGPGTRLTVL.

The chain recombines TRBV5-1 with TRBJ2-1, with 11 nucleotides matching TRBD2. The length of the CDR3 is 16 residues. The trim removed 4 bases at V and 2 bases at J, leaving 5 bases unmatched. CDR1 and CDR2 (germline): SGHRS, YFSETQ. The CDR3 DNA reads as TGCGCCAGCAGCGGATCTAGCGGGGGGACCTACAATGAGCAGTTCTTC. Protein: CASSGSSGGTYNEQFF.

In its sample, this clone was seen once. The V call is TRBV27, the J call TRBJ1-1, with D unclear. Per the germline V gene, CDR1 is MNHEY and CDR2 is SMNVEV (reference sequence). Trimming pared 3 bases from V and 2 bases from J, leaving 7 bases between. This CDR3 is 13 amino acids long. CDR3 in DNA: TGTGCCAGCAGTTTCACACGAAACACTGAAGCTTTCTTT. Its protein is CASSFTRNTEAFF.

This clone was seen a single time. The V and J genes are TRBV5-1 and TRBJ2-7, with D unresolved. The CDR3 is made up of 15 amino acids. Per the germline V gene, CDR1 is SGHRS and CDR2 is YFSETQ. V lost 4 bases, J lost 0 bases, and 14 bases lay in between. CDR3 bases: TGCGCCAGCAGCGCTACCGTCGGTTCCTCCTACGAGCAGTACTTC. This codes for CASSATVGSSYEQYF.

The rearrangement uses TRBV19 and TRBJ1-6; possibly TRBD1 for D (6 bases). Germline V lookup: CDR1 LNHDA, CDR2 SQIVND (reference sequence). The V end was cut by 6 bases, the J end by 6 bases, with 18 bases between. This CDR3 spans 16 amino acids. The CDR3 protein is CASRSGSRGVNSPLHF. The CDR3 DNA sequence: TGTGCCAGTAGATCCGGATCCAGGGGAGTTAATTCACCCCTCCACTTT.

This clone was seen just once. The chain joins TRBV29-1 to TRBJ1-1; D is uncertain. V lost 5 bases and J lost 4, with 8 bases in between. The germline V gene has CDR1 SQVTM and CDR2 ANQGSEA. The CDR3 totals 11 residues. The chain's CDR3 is CSVREGTEAFF. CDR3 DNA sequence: TGCAGCGTTCGAGAGGGCACTGAAGCTTTCTTT.

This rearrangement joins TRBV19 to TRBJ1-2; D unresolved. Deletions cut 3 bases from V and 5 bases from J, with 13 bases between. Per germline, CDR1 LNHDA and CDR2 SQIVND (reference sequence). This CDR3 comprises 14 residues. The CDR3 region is CASSMVPESYGYTF. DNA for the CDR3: TGTGCCAGTAGTATGGTCCCCGAGTCGTATGGCTACACCTTC. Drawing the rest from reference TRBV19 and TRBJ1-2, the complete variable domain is DGGITQSPKYLFRKEGQNVTLSCEQNLNHDAMYWYRQDPGQGLRLIYYSQIVNDFQKGDIAEGYSVSREKKESFPLTVTSAQKNPTAFYLCASSMVPESYGYTFGSGTRLTVV.

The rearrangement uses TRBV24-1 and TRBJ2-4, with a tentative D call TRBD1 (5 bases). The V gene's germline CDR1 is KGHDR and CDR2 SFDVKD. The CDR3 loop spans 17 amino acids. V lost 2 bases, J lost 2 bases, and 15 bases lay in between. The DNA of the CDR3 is TGTGCCACCAGTGATTCGACAGCCCCAGGAACCAAAAACATTCAGTACTTC. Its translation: CATSDSTAPGTKNIQYF.

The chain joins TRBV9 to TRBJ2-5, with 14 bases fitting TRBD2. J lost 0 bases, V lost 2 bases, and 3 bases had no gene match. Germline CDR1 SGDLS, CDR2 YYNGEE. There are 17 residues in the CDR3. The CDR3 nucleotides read TGTGCCAGCAGCGTCGGACTAGCGGGGGGCCACCAAGAGACCCAGTACTTC. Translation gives CASSVGLAGGHQETQYF.

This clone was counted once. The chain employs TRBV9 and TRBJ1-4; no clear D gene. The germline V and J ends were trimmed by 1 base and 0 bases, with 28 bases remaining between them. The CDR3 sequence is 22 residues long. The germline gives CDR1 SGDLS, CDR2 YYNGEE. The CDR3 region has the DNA TGTGCCAGCAGCGTAAATCCCCGCGATTCGACAAAACTCGCTGCAACTAATGAAAAACTGTTTTTT. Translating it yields CASSVNPRDSTKLAATNEKLFF.

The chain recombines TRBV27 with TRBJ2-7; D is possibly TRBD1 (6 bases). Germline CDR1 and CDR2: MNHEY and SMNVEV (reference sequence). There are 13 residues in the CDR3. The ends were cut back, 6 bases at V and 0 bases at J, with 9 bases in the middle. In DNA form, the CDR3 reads TGTGCCAGCAGAATGGACAGCTCCTACGAGCAGTACTTC. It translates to CASRMDSSYEQYF.

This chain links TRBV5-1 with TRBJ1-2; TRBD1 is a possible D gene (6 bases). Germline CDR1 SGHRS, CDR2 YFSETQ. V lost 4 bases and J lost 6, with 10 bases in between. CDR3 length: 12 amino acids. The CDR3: CASSPGDNGYTF. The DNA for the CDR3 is TGCGCCAGCAGCCCCGGGGACAATGGCTACACCTTC.

This chain's CDR3 is CASSFSPGGRTDTQYF. In DNA, the CDR3 is TGTGCCAGCAGCTTTAGTCCGGGGGGACGCACAGATACGCAGTATTTT. This chain joins TRBV11-1 and TRBJ2-3; 7 bases fit TRBD2. The length of the CDR3 is 16 residues. The germline V gene encodes CDR1 SGHAT and CDR2 FQDESV (reference sequence). V shed 3 bases and J 1 base; nucleotides not matched to a gene: 7. Based on the CDR3 plus reference TRBV11-1 and TRBJ2-3, the full variable domain is EAEVAQSPRYKITEKSQAVAFWCDPISGHATLYWYRQILGQGPELLVQFQDESVVDDSQLPKDRFSAERLKGVDSTLKIQPAELGDSAMYLCASSFSPGGRTDTQYFGPGTRLTVL.